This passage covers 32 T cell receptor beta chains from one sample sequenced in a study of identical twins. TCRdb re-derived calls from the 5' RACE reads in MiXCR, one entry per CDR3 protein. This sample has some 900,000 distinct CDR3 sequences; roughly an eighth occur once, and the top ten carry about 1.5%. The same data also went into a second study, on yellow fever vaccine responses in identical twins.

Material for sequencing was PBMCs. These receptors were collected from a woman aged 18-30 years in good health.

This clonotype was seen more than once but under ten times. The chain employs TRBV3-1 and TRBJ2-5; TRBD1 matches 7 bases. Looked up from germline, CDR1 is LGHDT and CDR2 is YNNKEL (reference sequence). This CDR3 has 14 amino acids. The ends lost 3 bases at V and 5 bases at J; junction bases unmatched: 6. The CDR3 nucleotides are TGTGCCAGCAGCCACGGGACAGTACGGGAGACCCAGTACTTC. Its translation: CASSHGTVRETQYF.

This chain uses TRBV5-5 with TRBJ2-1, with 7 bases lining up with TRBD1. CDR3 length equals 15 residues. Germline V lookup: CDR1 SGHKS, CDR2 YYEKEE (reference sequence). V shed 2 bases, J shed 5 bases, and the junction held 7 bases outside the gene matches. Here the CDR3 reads CASSFADRINNEQFF. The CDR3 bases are TGTGCCAGCAGCTTCGCGGACAGGATTAACAATGAGCAGTTCTTC. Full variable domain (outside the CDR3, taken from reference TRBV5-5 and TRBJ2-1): DAGVTQSPTHLIKTRGQQVTLRCSPISGHKSVSWYQQVLGQGPQFIFQYYEKEERGRGNFPDRFSARQFPNYSSELNVNALLLGDSALYLCASSFADRINNEQFFGPGTRLTVL.

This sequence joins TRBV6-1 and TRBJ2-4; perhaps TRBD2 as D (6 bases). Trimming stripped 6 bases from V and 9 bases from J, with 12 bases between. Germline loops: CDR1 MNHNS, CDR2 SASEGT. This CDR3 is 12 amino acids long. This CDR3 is CASRGGMGIQYF. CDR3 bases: TGTGCCAGCAGGGGGGGAATGGGCATTCAGTACTTC.

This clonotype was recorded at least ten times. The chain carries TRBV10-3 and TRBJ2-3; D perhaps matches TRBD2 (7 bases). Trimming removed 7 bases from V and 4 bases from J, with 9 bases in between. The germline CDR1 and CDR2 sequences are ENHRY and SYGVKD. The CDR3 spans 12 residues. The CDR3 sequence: CAIKGGADTQYF. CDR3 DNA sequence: TGTGCCATCAAAGGGGGGGCAGATACGCAGTATTTT.

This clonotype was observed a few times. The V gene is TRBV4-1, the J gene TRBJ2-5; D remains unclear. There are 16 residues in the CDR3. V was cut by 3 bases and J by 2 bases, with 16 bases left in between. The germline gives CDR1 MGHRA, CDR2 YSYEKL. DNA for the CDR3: TGCGCCAGCAGCCAGCATGTAGGGCAGGCTCAAGAGACCCAGTACTTC. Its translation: CASSQHVGQAQETQYF.

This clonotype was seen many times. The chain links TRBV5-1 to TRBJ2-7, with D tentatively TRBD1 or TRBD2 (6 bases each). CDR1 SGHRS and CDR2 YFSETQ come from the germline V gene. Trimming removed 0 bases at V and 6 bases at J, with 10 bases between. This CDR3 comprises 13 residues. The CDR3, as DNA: TGCGCCAGCAGCTTGGAGGGGGGAAGCGAGCAGTACTTC. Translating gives CASSLEGGSEQYF. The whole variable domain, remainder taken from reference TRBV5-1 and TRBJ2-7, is KAGVTQTPRYLIKTRGQQVTLSCSPISGHRSVSWYQQTPGQGLQFLFEYFSETQRNKGNFPGRFSGRQFSNSRSEMNVSTLELGDSALYLCASSLEGGSEQYFGPGTRLTVT.

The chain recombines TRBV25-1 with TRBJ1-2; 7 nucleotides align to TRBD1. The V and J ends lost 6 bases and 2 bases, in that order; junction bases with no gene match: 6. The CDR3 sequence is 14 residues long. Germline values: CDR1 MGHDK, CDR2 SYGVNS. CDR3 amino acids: CASSRGDGNYGYTF. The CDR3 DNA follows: TGTGCCAGCAGCAGGGGGGACGGAAACTATGGCTACACCTTC.

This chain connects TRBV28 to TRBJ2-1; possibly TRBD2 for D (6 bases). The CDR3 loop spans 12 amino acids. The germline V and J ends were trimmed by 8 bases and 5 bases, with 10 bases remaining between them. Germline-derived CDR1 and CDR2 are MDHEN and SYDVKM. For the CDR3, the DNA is TGTGCCAGCGGGGGGTCAAACAATGAGCAGTTCTTC. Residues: CASGGSNNEQFF.

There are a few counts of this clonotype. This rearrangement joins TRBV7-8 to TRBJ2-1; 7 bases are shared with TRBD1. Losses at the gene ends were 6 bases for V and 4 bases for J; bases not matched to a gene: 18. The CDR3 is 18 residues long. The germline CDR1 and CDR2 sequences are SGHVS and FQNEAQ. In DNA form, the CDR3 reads TGTGCCAGCAGTTATCGGGACAGAGCGTTAGGACCTTACAATGAGCAGTTCTTC. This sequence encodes CASSYRDRALGPYNEQFF.

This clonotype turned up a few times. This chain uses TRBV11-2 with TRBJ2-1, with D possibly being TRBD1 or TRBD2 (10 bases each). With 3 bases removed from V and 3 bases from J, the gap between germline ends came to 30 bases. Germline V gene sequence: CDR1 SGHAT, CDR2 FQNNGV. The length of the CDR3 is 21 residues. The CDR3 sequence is CASSFHMTGGRLAGVYNEQFF. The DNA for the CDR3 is TGTGCCAGCAGCTTCCACATGACAGGGGGCAGGCTAGCGGGAGTCTACAATGAGCAGTTCTTC. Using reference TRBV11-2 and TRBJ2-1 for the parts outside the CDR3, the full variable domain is EAGVAQSPRYKIIEKRQSVAFWCNPISGHATLYWYQQILGQGPKLLIQFQNNGVVDDSQLPKDRFSAERLKGVDSTLKIQPAKLEDSAVYLCASSFHMTGGRLAGVYNEQFFGPGTRLTVL.

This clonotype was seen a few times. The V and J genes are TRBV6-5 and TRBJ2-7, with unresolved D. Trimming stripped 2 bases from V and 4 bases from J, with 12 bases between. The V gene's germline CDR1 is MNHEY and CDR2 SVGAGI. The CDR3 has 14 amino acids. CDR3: CASSYQYGPYEQYF. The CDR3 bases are TGTGCCAGCAGTTACCAGTATGGCCCTTACGAGCAGTACTTC.

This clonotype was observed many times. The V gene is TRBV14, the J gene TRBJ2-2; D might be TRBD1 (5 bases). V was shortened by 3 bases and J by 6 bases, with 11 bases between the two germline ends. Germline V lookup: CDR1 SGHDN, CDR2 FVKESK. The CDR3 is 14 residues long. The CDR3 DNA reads TGTGCCAGCAGCCATGGGGCACTGGCCGGGGAGCTGTTTTTT. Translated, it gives CASSHGALAGELFF.

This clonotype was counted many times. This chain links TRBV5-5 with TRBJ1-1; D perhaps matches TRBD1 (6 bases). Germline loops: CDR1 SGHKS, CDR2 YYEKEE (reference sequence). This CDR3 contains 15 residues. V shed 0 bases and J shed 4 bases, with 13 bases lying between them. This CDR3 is CASSLAQGLGTEAFF. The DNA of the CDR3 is TGTGCCAGCAGCTTGGCTCAGGGGCTAGGCACTGAAGCTTTCTTT.

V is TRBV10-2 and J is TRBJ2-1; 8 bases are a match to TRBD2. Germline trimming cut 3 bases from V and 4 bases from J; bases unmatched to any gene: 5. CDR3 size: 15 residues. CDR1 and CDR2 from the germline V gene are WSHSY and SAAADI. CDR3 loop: CASSERGGRYNEQFF. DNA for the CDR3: TGCGCCAGCAGTGAACGCGGGGGGAGGTACAATGAGCAGTTCTTC.

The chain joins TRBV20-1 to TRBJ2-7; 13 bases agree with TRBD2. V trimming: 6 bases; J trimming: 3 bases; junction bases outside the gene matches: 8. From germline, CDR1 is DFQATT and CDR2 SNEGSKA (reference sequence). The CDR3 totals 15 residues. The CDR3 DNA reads TGCAGTGCCGCGACCGGGACTAGCGGGAACTACGAGCAGTACTTC. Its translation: CSAATGTSGNYEQYF.

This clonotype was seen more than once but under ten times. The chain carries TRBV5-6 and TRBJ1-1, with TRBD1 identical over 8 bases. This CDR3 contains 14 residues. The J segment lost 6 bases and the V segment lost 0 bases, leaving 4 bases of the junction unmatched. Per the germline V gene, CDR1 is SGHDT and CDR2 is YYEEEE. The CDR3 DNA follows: TGTGCCAGCAGCTTGGGGGCAGGGGGCTCTGAAGCTTTCTTT. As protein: CASSLGAGGSEAFF.

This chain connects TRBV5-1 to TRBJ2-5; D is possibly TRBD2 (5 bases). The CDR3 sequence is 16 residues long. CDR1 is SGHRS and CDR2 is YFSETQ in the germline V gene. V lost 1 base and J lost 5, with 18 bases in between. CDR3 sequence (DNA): TGCGCCAGCAGCTTGAGTGCTAGCATCGTAGGCGAGACCCAGTACTTC. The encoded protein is CASSLSASIVGETQYF.

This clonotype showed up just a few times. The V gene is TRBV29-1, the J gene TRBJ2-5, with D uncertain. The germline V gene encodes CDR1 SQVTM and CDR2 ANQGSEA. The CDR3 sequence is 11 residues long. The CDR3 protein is CTTSLQETQYF. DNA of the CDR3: TGCACCACGTCCCTACAAGAGACCCAGTACTTC.

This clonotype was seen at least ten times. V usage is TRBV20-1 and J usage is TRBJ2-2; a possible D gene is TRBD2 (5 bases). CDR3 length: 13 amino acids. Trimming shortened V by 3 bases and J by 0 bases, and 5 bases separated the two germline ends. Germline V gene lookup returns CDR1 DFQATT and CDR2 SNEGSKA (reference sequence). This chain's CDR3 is CSASGANTGELFF. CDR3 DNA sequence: TGCAGTGCTAGCGGGGCGAACACCGGGGAGCTGTTTTTT.

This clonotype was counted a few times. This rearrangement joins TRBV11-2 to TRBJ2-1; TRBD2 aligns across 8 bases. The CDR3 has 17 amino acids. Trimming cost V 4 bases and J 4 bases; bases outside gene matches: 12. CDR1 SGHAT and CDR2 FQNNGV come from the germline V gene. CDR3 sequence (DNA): TGTGCCAGCAGCTCCCTATCGAGCGGGGGTGTTTACAATGAGCAGTTCTTC. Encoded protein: CASSSLSSGGVYNEQFF.

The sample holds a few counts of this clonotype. The CDR3 DNA is TGTGCCAGCAGTTTTCAGCCTCGCACAGATACGCAGTATTTT. It translates to CASSFQPRTDTQYF. The genes are TRBV28 and TRBJ2-3, with D hard to call. V was cut by 3 bases and J by 1 base, with 8 bases left in between. The CDR3 is 14 residues long. Looked up from germline, CDR1 is MDHEN and CDR2 is SYDVKM. Full variable domain (remainder filled in from reference TRBV28 and TRBJ2-3): DVKVTQSSRYLVKRTGEKVFLECVQDMDHENMFWYRQDPGLGLRLIYFSYDVKMKEKGDIPEGYSVSREKKERFSLILESASTNQTSMYLCASSFQPRTDTQYFGPGTRLTVL.

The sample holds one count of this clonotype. The CDR3 DNA reads TGTGCCAGCAGCTTCGCCGGGACTAGCGGTACTTCACCTTACAATGAGCAGTTCTTC. This codes for CASSFAGTSGTSPYNEQFF. The chain recombines TRBV7-2 with TRBJ2-1; the match to TRBD2 covers 11 bases. J was trimmed by 4 bases and V by 3 bases; bases with no gene match: 14. CDR1 is SGHTA and CDR2 is FQGNSA in the germline V gene. The CDR3 covers 19 residues.

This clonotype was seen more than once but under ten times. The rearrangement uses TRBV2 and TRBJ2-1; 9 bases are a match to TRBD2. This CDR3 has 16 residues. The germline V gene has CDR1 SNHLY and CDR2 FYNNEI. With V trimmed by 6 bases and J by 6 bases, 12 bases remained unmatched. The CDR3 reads CASSFTRRTSVNEQFF. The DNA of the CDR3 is TGTGCCAGCAGCTTTACTCGAAGGACTAGCGTCAATGAGCAGTTCTTC.

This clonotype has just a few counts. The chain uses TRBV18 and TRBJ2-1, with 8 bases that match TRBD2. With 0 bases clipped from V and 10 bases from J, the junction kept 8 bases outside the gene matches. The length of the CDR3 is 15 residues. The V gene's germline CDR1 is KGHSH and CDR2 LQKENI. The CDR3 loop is CASSPPTGGPGEQFF. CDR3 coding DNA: TGTGCCAGCTCACCACCGACGGGAGGGCCAGGAGAGCAGTTCTTC.

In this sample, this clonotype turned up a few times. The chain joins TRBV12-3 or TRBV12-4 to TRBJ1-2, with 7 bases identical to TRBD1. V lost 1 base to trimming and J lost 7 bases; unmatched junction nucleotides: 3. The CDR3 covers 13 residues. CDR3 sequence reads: CASSLGTGTGYTF. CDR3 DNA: TGTGCCAGCAGTTTAGGGACAGGAACTGGCTACACCTTC.

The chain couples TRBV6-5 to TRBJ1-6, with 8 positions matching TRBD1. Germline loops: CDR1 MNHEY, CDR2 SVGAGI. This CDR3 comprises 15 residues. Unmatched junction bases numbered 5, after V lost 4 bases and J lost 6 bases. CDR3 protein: CASSSQGGLNSPLHF. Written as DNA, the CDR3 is TGTGCCAGCAGTTCACAGGGGGGACTTAATTCACCCCTCCACTTT.

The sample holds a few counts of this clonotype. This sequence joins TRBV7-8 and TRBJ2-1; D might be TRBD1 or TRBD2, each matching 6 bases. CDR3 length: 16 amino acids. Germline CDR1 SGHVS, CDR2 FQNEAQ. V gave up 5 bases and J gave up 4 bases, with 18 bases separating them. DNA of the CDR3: TGTGCCAGCAGCGACCAGTGGCGGGGACAATACAATGAGCAGTTCTTC. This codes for CASSDQWRGQYNEQFF.

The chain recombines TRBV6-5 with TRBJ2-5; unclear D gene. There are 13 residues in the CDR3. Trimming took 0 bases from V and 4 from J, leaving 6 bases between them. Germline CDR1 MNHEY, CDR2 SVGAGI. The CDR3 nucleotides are TGTGCCAGCAGTTACTCGAAGACAGAGACCCAGTACTTC. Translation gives CASSYSKTETQYF.

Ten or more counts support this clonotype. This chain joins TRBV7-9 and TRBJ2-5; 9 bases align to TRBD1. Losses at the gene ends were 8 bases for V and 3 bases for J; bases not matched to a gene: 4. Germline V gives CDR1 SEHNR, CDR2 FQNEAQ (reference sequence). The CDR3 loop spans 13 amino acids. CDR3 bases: TGTGCCAGCGGGGGACAGGGTAAAGAGACCCAGTACTTC. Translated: CASGGQGKETQYF. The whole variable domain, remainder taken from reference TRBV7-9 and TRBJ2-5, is DTGVSQNPRHKITKRGQNVTFRCDPISEHNRLYWYRQTLGQGPEFLTYFQNEAQLEKSRLLSDRFSAERPKGSFSTLEIQRTEQGDSAMYLCASGGQGKETQYFGPGTRLLVL.

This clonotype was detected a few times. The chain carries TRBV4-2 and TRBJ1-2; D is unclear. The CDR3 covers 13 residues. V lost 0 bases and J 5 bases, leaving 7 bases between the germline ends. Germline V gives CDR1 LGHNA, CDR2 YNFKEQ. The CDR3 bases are TGTGCCAGCAGCCAAGAAACGATTTATGGCTACACCTTC. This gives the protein CASSQETIYGYTF.

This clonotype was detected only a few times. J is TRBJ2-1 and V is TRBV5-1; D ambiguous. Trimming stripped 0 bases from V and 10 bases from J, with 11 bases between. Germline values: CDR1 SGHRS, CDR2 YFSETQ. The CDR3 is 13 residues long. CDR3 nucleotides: TGCGCCAGCAGCTTGGCCCGTGACACAGAGCAGTTCTTC. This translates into CASSLARDTEQFF. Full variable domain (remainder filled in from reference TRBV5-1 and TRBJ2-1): KAGVTQTPRYLIKTRGQQVTLSCSPISGHRSVSWYQQTPGQGLQFLFEYFSETQRNKGNFPGRFSGRQFSNSRSEMNVSTLELGDSALYLCASSLARDTEQFFGPGTRLTVL.

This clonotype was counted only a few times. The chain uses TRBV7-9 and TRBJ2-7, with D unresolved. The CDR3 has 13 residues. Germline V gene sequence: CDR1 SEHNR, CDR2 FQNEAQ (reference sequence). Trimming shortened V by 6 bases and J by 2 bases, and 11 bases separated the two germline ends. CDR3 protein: CASSAFAAYEQYF. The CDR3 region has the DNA TGTGCCAGCAGTGCGTTTGCCGCCTACGAGCAGTACTTC.